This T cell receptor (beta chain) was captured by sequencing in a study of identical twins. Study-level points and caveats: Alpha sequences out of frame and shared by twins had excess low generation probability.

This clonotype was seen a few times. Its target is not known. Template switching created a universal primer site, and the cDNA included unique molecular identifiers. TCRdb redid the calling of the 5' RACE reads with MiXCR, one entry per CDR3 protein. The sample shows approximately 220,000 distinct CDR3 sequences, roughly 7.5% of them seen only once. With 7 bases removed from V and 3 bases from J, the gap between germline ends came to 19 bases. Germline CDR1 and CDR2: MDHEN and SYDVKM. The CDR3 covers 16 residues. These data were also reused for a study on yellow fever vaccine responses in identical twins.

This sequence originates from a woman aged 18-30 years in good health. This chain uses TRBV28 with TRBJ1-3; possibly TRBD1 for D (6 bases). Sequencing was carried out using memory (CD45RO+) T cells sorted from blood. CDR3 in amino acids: CASTQPSGGLGNTIYF. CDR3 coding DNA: TGTGCCAGCACCCAGCCATCCGGGGGGCTTGGAAACACCATATATTTT.